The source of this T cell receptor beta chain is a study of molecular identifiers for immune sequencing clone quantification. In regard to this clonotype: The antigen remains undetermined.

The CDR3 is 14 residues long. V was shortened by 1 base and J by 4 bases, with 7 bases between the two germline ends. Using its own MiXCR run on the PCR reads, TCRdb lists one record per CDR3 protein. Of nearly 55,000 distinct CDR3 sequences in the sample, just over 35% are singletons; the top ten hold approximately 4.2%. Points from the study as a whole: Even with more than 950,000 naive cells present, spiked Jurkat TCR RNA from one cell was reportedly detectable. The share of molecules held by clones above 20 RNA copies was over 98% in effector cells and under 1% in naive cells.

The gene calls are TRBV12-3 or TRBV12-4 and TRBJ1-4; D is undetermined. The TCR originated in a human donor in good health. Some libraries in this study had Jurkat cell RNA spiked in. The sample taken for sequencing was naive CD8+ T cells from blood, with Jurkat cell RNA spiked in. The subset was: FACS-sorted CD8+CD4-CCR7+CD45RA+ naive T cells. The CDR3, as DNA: TGTGCCAGCAGTTTAGGACGGATTAATGAAAAACTGTTTTTT. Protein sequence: CASSLGRINEKLFF.